The source of this TCR beta chain is a study of beta chain features in type 1 diabetes. Study information: The patient and healthy donor groups were comparable for age, gender and cell yields.

About this clone itself: The target antigen is unknown.

Study-wide findings and caveats: VDJ junctions from type 1 diabetes patients carried fewer insertions and larger deletions.

The sequenced template was cDNA made from the entire isolated RNA. TCRdb's copy holds only in-frame clones and misses some; the assay was immunoSEQ multiplex PCR. Here the sample spans fewer than 500,000 clones, over 11% being singletons. V was clipped by 3 bases and J by 4 bases; unmatched bases: 5. This CDR3 has 14 residues. Looked up from germline, CDR1 is GTSNPN and CDR2 is SVGIG (reference sequence). One heparinised draw, averaging about 116 mL, was taken per donor. Sequencing was carried out using naive CD4+ T cells from blood. This chain connects TRBV30 to TRBJ1-5, with TRBD1 identical over 8 bases. The source is a man aged 30 to 45 in good health. The CDR3 sequence is CAWSPGQANQPQHF. The DNA of the CDR3 is TGTGCCTGGAGCCCGGGACAGGCGAATCAGCCCCAGCATTTT.